Shown below are 20 T cell receptor beta chains from a single sample sequenced in a study of blood T cell repertoires in COVID-19. This table comes from immunoSEQ multiplex PCR, and its TCRdb copy is limited to in-frame clones, with some not included. The data hold 150,000 or so clones, with around 78% observed a single time. Sequencing was done on a sample of peripheral blood. The receptors derive from an elderly man with acute or convalescent COVID-19.

V gene TRBV5-1 combines with J gene TRBJ2-5, with D possibly TRBD2 on 5 matching bases. The germline V and J ends were trimmed by 3 bases and 4 bases, with 13 bases remaining between them. Germline lookup yields CDR1 SGHRS and CDR2 YFSETQ. There are 14 residues in the CDR3. The CDR3 nucleotides read TGCGCCAGCAGCTCGGACCTAGAGGGAGAGACCCAGTACTTC. Translation: CASSSDLEGETQYF.

This chain connects TRBV5-6 to TRBJ2-1, with a weak D call TRBD1 (5 bases). The CDR3 covers 17 residues. The germline V gene encodes CDR1 SGHDT and CDR2 YYEEEE. V lost 0 bases to trimming and J lost 0 bases, with 13 bases between them. The CDR3 DNA reads TGTGCCAGCAGCTTGGAGGCAGGGTCTCTCTCCTACAATGAGCAGTTCTTC. Its protein product is CASSLEAGSLSYNEQFF.

V gene TRBV7-9 combines with J gene TRBJ1-2, with D perhaps TRBD1 (6 bases). The length of the CDR3 is 15 residues. Trimming cost V 2 bases and J 4 bases, with 14 bases left between them. From germline, CDR1 is SEHNR and CDR2 FQNEAQ (reference sequence). The CDR3 sequence is CASSLTGQRFYGYTF. The CDR3 DNA reads TGTGCCAGCAGCTTAACAGGGCAGCGATTCTATGGCTACACCTTC.

As DNA, the CDR3 is TGTGCCAGCTCAACACAGGGGGCCGGGGAGCAGTACGTC. This translates into CASSTQGAGEQYV. The chain uses TRBV18 and TRBJ2-7; TRBD1 agrees at 9 bases. Germline assignment: CDR1 KGHSH and CDR2 LQKENI. The CDR3 sequence is 13 residues long. V was clipped by 5 bases and J by 7 bases; unmatched bases: 6.

This clone was seen a few times. The V call is TRBV6-5, the J call TRBJ2-3; TRBD1 might be the D (5 bases). Germline CDR1 is MNHEY and CDR2 is SVGAGI. This CDR3 has 14 residues. Trimming stripped 4 bases from V and 6 bases from J, with 14 bases between. CDR3 nucleotide sequence: TGTGCCAGCAGTTTACGACAGTCCGTGGATACGCAGTATTTT. It encodes CASSLRQSVDTQYF.

This chain connects TRBV9 to TRBJ2-1; 14 bases are shared with TRBD2. The CDR3 contains 18 residues. V lost 0 bases, J lost 4 bases, and 6 bases stayed unmatched. Germline V gene data show CDR1 as SGDLS and CDR2 as YYNGEE. The CDR3 protein is CASSVAGTSGGGYNEQFF. CDR3 coding DNA: TGTGCCAGCAGCGTAGCTGGGACTAGCGGGGGAGGATACAATGAGCAGTTCTTC.

The V gene is TRBV2, the J gene TRBJ2-1; 14 bases match TRBD2. CDR1 is SNHLY, CDR2 FYNNEI, per germline. The CDR3 is made up of 15 amino acids. Trimming cost V 4 bases and J 4 bases; bases outside gene matches: 0. CDR3 DNA sequence: TGTGCCAGCAGTGGACTAGCGGGGGGGTACAATGAGCAGTTCTTC. Translating it yields CASSGLAGGYNEQFF.

This clone was observed a single time. The chain is built from TRBV2 and TRBJ1-4, with no clear D. The V gene lost 4 bases and the J gene lost 4 bases, with 19 bases spanning the gap. The CDR3 spans 17 residues. Germline V lookup: CDR1 SNHLY, CDR2 FYNNEI. CDR3 DNA sequence: TGTGCCAGCAGTGTGGAGAGCACCAGAGCTCTTAATGAAAAACTGTTTTTT. Translated, it gives CASSVESTRALNEKLFF.

The chain uses TRBV10-2 and TRBJ2-7; TRBD1 matches at 8 bases. Germline V gene data show CDR1 as WSHSY and CDR2 as SAAADI. Trimming at V came to 1 base and at J to 6 bases, leaving 5 bases not matched to a gene. The CDR3 sequence is 14 residues long. The CDR3 here is CASSELDRVAEQYF. CDR3 DNA sequence: TGCGCCAGCAGTGAGTTGGACAGGGTGGCCGAGCAGTACTTC.

This clone rates as medium-sized (0.01 to 0.1%). V and J are TRBV19 and TRBJ2-1; D call uncertain. Germline V gene lookup returns CDR1 LNHDA and CDR2 SQIVND (reference sequence). The CDR3 sequence is 16 residues long. The V and J ends lost 7 bases and 0 bases respectively, with 16 bases between them. The DNA for the CDR3 is TGTGCCAGTAAACCCTCGGGTGTCCTCTCCTACAATGAGCAGTTCTTC. Amino acids: CASKPSGVLSYNEQFF.

This clone was observed a few times. Other DNA sequences of this sample code for an identical CDR3. V and J are TRBV7-9 and TRBJ1-5; the D is unclear. CDR1 is SEHNR and CDR2 is FQNEAQ in the germline V gene (reference sequence). This CDR3 comprises 12 residues. Trimming removed 1 base from V and 6 bases from J, with 4 bases in between. CDR3 bases: TGTGCCAGCAGCTTAGTGAGTCAGCCCCAGCATTTT. It encodes CASSLVSQPQHF.

The V and J genes are TRBV9 and TRBJ2-5; TRBD2 matches at 8 bases. Germline loops: CDR1 SGDLS, CDR2 YYNGEE. The CDR3 covers 15 residues. The V gene end was trimmed by 9 bases and the J gene end by 4 bases; junction bases not matched to a gene: 14. The CDR3: CATAGSGGVGETQYF. CDR3 in DNA: TGTGCCACAGCTGGCTCCGGGGGGGTCGGAGAGACCCAGTACTTC.

This clone occurred a few times. The chain links TRBV2 to TRBJ2-1, with a possible D match to TRBD2 (6 bases). The CDR3 has 12 amino acids. Germline loops: CDR1 SNHLY, CDR2 FYNNEI. Trimming cost V 5 bases and J 9 bases, with 11 bases left between them. Here the CDR3 DNA reads TGTGCCAGCAGTTTAGGGACTGGTGAGCAGTTCTTC. Protein: CASSLGTGEQFF.

The chain couples TRBV18 to TRBJ2-2; TRBD2 agrees at 13 bases. Germline CDR1 KGHSH, CDR2 LQKENI. V was pared by 4 bases and J by 5 bases, with 4 bases of the junction left unmatched. This CDR3 contains 16 residues. CDR3 amino acids: CASSRQTSGGTGELFF. The CDR3 DNA reads as TGTGCCAGCTCACGACAGACTAGCGGGGGGACCGGGGAGCTGTTTTTT.

This clone has more than one count but fewer than ten. The rearrangement uses TRBV6-5 and TRBJ1-2; D gene uncertain. Germline CDR1 MNHEY, CDR2 SVGAGI. CDR3 length equals 13 residues. Deletions cut 6 bases from V and 4 bases from J, with 12 bases between. The CDR3 sequence is CASSLRGAYGYTF. For the CDR3, the DNA is TGTGCCAGCAGCTTACGCGGTGCCTATGGCTACACCTTC.

This sequence joins TRBV19 and TRBJ1-2; D not resolved. Germline assignment: CDR1 LNHDA and CDR2 SQIVND (reference sequence). This CDR3 spans 13 amino acids. Trimming took 4 bases from V and 7 from J, leaving 13 bases between them. CDR3 amino acids: CASSTPPVGGYTF. CDR3 bases: TGTGCCAGTAGTACCCCCCCCGTCGGTGGCTACACCTTC.

Note on this clone: The sample has other DNA sequences that encode this CDR3 too. The gene calls are TRBV19 and TRBJ1-1; D is possibly TRBD1 (5 bases). Deletions cut 2 bases from V and 2 bases from J, with 9 bases between. CDR3 size: 14 residues. Looked up from germline, CDR1 is LNHDA and CDR2 is SQIVND (reference sequence). Here the CDR3 reads CASSILGANTEAFF. In DNA form, the CDR3 reads TGTGCCAGTAGTATACTTGGGGCTAACACTGAAGCTTTCTTT.

This sequence joins TRBV5-1 and TRBJ2-3, with TRBD2 matching over 9 bases. Germline values: CDR1 SGHRS, CDR2 YFSETQ. With V trimmed by 0 bases and J by 4 bases, 9 bases remained unmatched. This CDR3 is built from 17 residues. The CDR3 sequence: CASSLGSTSGGADTQYF. CDR3 in DNA: TGCGCCAGCAGCTTGGGATCGACTAGCGGAGGAGCAGATACGCAGTATTTT.

The chain combines TRBV6-1 with TRBJ1-5, with TRBD1 as a possible D gene (6 bases). V lost 3 bases to trimming and J lost 7 bases, with 13 bases between them. The CDR3 runs to 14 residues. CDR1 MNHNS and CDR2 SASEGT come from the germline V gene. CDR3 amino acids: CASSEQGRGQPQHF. Here the CDR3 DNA reads TGTGCCAGCAGTGAGCAGGGGAGGGGGCAGCCCCAGCATTTT.

The rearrangement joins TRBV28 to TRBJ1-2; no clear D. CDR3 length: 14 residues. The V gene lost 4 bases and the J gene lost 7 bases, with 16 bases spanning the gap. Germline assignment: CDR1 MDHEN and CDR2 SYDVKM. CDR3 protein: CASSSHPSNVGYTF. DNA for the CDR3: TGTGCCAGCAGTTCTCATCCGTCTAATGTTGGCTACACCTTC.